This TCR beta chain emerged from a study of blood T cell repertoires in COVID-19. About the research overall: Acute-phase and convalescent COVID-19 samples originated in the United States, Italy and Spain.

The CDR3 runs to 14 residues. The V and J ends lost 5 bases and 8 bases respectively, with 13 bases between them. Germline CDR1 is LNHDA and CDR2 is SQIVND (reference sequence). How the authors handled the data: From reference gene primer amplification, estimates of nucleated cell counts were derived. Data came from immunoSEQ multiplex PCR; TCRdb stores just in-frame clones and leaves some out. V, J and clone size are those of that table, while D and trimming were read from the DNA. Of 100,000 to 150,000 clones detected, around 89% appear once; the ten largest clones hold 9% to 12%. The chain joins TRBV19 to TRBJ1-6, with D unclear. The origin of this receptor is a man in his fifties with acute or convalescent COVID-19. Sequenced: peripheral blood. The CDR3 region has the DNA TGTGCCAGTAGTTTACGAGACTGGCATTCACCCCTCCACTTT. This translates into CASSLRDWHSPLHF.